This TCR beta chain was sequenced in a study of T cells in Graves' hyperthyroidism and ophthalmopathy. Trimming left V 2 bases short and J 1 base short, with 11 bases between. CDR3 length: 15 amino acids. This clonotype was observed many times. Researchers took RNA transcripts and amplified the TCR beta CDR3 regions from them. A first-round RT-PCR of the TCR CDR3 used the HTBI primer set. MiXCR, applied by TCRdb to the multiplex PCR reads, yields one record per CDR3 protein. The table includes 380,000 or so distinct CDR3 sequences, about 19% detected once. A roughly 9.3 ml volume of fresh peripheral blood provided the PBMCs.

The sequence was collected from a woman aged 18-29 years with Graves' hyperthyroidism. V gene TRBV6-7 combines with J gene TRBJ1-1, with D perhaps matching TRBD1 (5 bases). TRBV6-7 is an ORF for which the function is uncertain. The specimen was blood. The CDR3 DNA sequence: TGTGCCAGCAGTTACAGGGGCCCAAGGAACACTGAAGCTTTCTTT. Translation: CASSYRGPRNTEAFF.